This entry describes one TCR beta chain. No cognate antigen has been identified for it. Per-nucleotide qualities are absent, and no much larger clonotype sits a single base away. The sample is drawn from a study of blood T cells in healthy people across ages (dated by TCRdb to between 2014 and 2016). Broadly, across the study: Template switching captured roughly one uniquely barcoded TCR beta cDNA molecule per two T cells in model experiments. To avoid experimental bias, donors of different ages were spread randomly across the sequencing lanes. Using deep sequencing normalized with unique cDNA molecular identifiers, the study measured how TCR beta repertoire diversity changes with age. Donors were grouped into four age groups: young (average roughly 17 years), middle-aged (around 39), aged (about 59) and long-lived (approximately 75). Using the same blood draw, the study looked at two additional independent replicas of 1 million unique cDNA reads for two donors, one aged 18 to 29 and the other aged 80 or older.

General findings and caveats noted by the study authors: Total diversity estimates from one million sequenced T cells were considered lower bounds and underestimates. A strong correlation was found between observed TCR beta diversity and the percentage of naive T cells measured by flow cytometry. The long-lived group showed more naive CD4+ T cells, fewer expanded clones and increased TCR diversity than the aged group, suggesting age selection. As age increased, observed TCR beta diversity per million T cells dropped in a roughly linear way, and a significant reduction was already evident by age roughly 36. Bulk unsorted PBMC profiling prevented conclusive comparison of naive and antigen-experienced compartments. Because donor CMV infection status was unknown, age-related changes in expanded clonotypes were potentially confounded.

Systemically healthy Caucasian individuals from Russia, around 38 in total and aged 6 to 90 years, were included as donors. Each donor gave ten milliliters of peripheral blood, collected into EDTA-treated Vacutainer tubes. Ficoll-Paque density-gradient centrifugation was used to isolate PBMCs, with at least 6 million obtained per sample. Trizol reagent was used to extract total RNA from PBMCs, with at least 5.5 micrograms per sample. The percentages of naive CD45RAhigh/CD27high T cells were determined by flow cytometry on a PBMC aliquot from every donor. Receptor libraries were prepared by 5' RACE. The reads were generated on an Illumina HiSeq 2500. A second PCR of roughly 7 to 12 cycles was run with a J-beta primer mix and a sample-barcoded 5' primer. A template-switch 5' adaptor carrying 12 random nucleotides introduced a unique molecular identifier onto each TCR beta cDNA molecule. Each sample yielded at least 3 million CDR3-containing paired-end reads. The Mint cDNA synthesis kit, primed by a TRBC-specific oligonucleotide, was used to synthesize first-strand cDNA from all RNA. Following uracil-DNA glycosylase treatment, all cDNA underwent a first 18-cycle PCR with the universal primers M1SS and BC2_uni_R. The study's processing was this. For normalization, 1 million high-quality reads, each with a distinct molecular identifier, were randomly selected from each sample. Instead of being binned into consensus sequences, reads that shared molecular identifiers were thrown out. MiTCR, with a Q25 quality threshold and the strictest error-elimination algorithm, was used for CDR3 identification, clonotype clustering and error correction. A nonparametric unseen species model with Euler transformation was used to estimate lower-bound total TCR beta diversity. Using fastp at Q25 and MiXCR, TCRdb reprocessed the public reads and kept productive beta chains. Rows merge per CDR3 protein into single entries with the most common DNA and genes. TCRdb's processing, not the authors', yielded these V and J calls. The table for this sample lists some 1.4 million distinct CDR3 sequences; about 43% of them were counted only once. Less than 8% of the sample is in the top ten clones.

Counted from cysteine to phenylalanine, this CDR3 has 11 amino acids. The CDR3 DNA has 33 bases and is translated from base 1. The germline V gene supplies CDR1 SNHLY and CDR2 FYNNEI. Relative to germline, V is 4 bases shorter and J is 9 bases shorter, with 10 bases between their ends. The receptor was derived from a woman aged 18-35 years in good health. Specimen: blood. The sequence is built from TRBV2 and TRBJ2-7; a tentative D match to TRBD1 spans 5 bases. The CDR3 amino acid sequence is: CASSGGRGQYF. The DNA reads TGTGCCAGCAGTGGGGGCCGAGGGCAGTACTTC.